This T cell receptor beta chain was recovered during a study of blood T cell repertoires in COVID-19. The CDR3 is 16 amino acids. Trimming stripped 4 bases from V and 3 bases from J, with 17 bases between. In germline, CDR1 is SNHLY, CDR2 FYNNEI. Original methodology: Amplified reference gene primers provided the basis for estimating nucleated cell counts. Measured with immunoSEQ multiplex PCR; TCRdb has only the in-frame clones, and not every one. V and J calls and clone size are given by that table; D and trimming were obtained from the DNA. In the table there are 150,000 to 200,000 clones, around 80% of which are singletons.

The TCR sequence derives from a man in his 60s with active or convalescent COVID-19. The sample was peripheral blood. This chain links TRBV2 with TRBJ2-3; D perhaps matches TRBD2 (6 bases). In nucleotides, the CDR3 is TGTGCCAGCAGTGTACCCCCGGGAGTCTTAACAGATACGCAGTATTTT. Its protein product is CASSVPPGVLTDTQYF.